These 20 T cell receptor beta chains were all obtained from the same sample, sequenced in a study of vaccination and CD4 T cells after COVID-19. Treatment of the sample: roughly 11-day PBMC culture with coronavirus spike peptide pools or control peptides (ViraFEST assay). Sequencing of DNA taken from cultured CD4+ T cells relied on the Oncomine TCR Beta short-read assay. TCRdb reprocessed the PCR reads with MiXCR, giving one entry per CDR3 protein. The sample lists 20,000 to 30,000 distinct CDR3 sequences, 67% seen once, with 20% to 25% in the top ten. No antigens are known for them. The source was CD4+ T cells from blood, cultured in vitro, collected after SARS-CoV-2 vaccination. These receptors came from a human donor who received a COVID-19 vaccine.

The gene calls are TRBV24-1 and TRBJ2-3, with D possibly TRBD1 on 7 matching bases. This CDR3 is 15 amino acids long. Trimming cost V 7 bases and J 2 bases, with 15 bases left between them. Germline CDR1 reads KGHDR; CDR2 reads SFDVKD. The CDR3 DNA follows: TGTGCCACCAGCTCAGGGGGGAGAAACACAGATACGCAGTATTTT. As protein: CATSSGGRNTDTQYF.

This clonotype ranks as medium-sized. The genes are TRBV11-3 and TRBJ2-5; no definite D call. V was trimmed by 1 base and J by 5 bases, leaving 20 bases between them. The CDR3 covers 17 residues. Germline lookup yields CDR1 SGHNT and CDR2 YENEEA. CDR3 bases: TGTGCCAGCAGCTTAGGCAGGCGGCCCCTGTATGAGGAGACCCAGTACTTC. It yields the protein CASSLGRRPLYEETQYF.

The rearrangement joins TRBV20-1 to TRBJ2-7, with 8 bases aligning to TRBD2. CDR3 length equals 14 residues. From germline, CDR1 is DFQATT and CDR2 SNEGSKA (reference sequence). The V gene end was trimmed by 6 bases and the J gene end by 0 bases; junction bases not matched to a gene: 7. CDR3 nucleotide sequence: TGCAGTGCGGCGAGCGGGGGAAGCTCCTACGAGCAGTACTTC. This gives the protein CSAASGGSSYEQYF.

The chain has TRBV2 and TRBJ2-4; D gene ambiguous. Looked up from germline, CDR1 is SNHLY and CDR2 is FYNNEI. The CDR3 has 14 amino acids. V gave up 2 bases and J gave up 0 bases, with 5 bases separating them. CDR3 loop: CASSENPAKNIQYF. The CDR3 nucleotides are TGTGCCAGCAGTGAAAACCCAGCCAAAAACATTCAGTACTTC.

The rearrangement uses TRBV7-2 and TRBJ1-1; tentative D call: TRBD1 (5 bases). Germline CDR1 and CDR2: SGHTA and FQGNSA. Trimming removed 1 base at V and 4 bases at J, with 13 bases between. This CDR3 comprises 15 residues. CDR3 protein: CASSLVASGGTEAFF. For the CDR3, the DNA is TGTGCCAGCAGCTTAGTGGCGTCGGGGGGCACTGAAGCTTTCTTT.

The DNA of the CDR3 is TGTGCCAGCAGTCAGGAGACAGTCACCGGGGAGCTGTTTTTT. Translated, it gives CASSQETVTGELFF. The chain uses TRBV12-3 or TRBV12-4 and TRBJ2-2; D is perhaps TRBD1 (5 bases). The CDR3 runs 14 residues. Trimming shortened V by 5 bases and J by 4 bases, and 11 bases separated the two germline ends.

The rearrangement links TRBV11-1 to TRBJ1-2, with D unresolved. The germline V gene encodes CDR1 SGHAT and CDR2 FQDESV (reference sequence). This CDR3 is 18 amino acids long. Trimming removed 7 bases at V and 2 bases at J, with 26 bases between. CDR3: CASNHPTVPRRMNYGYTF. The CDR3 bases are TGTGCCAGCAACCACCCGACCGTCCCGCGGCGGATGAACTATGGCTACACCTTC.

The chain joins TRBV7-9 to TRBJ2-1; unclear D gene. Germline V gene sequence: CDR1 SEHNR, CDR2 FQNEAQ (reference sequence). V was clipped by 5 bases and J by 9 bases, with 14 bases between them. The CDR3 sequence is 13 residues long. In DNA form, the CDR3 reads TGTGCCAGCAGCACAAGGGTGCTTGGTGAGCAGTTCTTC. This gives the protein CASSTRVLGEQFF.

The V and J genes are TRBV6-1 and TRBJ2-5; no reliable D call. CDR1 and CDR2 (germline): MNHNS, SASEGT. The CDR3 has 19 amino acids. V was clipped by 7 bases and J by 2 bases, with 29 bases between them. The CDR3 nucleotides are TGTGCCAGCAACTATTTTACGACGACTCTTAAATCGGATCAAGAGACCCAGTACTTC. Protein: CASNYFTTTLKSDQETQYF.

This clonotype was seen a single time. The rearrangement links TRBV24-1 to TRBJ1-2, with D uncertain. The V and J ends lost 4 bases and 4 bases respectively, with 12 bases between them. Germline loops: CDR1 KGHDR, CDR2 SFDVKD. This CDR3 region has 14 residues. The CDR3 spells CATSDEGYGYGYTF. Written as DNA, the CDR3 is TGTGCCACCAGTGACGAGGGTTACGGCTATGGCTACACCTTC.

The chain is built from TRBV24-1 and TRBJ2-5; 9 bases are a match to TRBD1. The V gene end was trimmed by 7 bases and the J gene end by 2 bases; junction bases not matched to a gene: 4. Per germline, CDR1 KGHDR and CDR2 SFDVKD. The CDR3 has 14 amino acids. The CDR3 DNA follows: TGTGCCACCAGGGGGACAGGGCCTCAAGAGACCCAGTACTTC. It yields the protein CATRGTGPQETQYF.

This chain connects TRBV12-3 or TRBV12-4 to TRBJ1-6; tentative D call: TRBD1 (5 bases). The CDR3 loop spans 13 amino acids. Trimming took 6 bases from V and 7 from J, leaving 10 bases between them. CDR3 sequence (DNA): TGTGCCAGCAGCCTCAGACAGAATTCACCCCTCCACTTT. It is translated as CASSLRQNSPLHF.

This clonotype was found a few times. The chain has TRBV24-1 and TRBJ2-5, with 9 bases aligning to TRBD1. Germline-derived CDR1 and CDR2 are KGHDR and SFDVKD. J was trimmed by 2 bases and V by 4 bases; bases with no gene match: 4. The CDR3 extends over 15 amino acids. DNA of the CDR3: TGTGCCACCAGTGAACCCGGGACAGGGCAAGAGACCCAGTACTTC. Translation gives CATSEPGTGQETQYF.

The V gene is TRBV6-1, the J gene TRBJ2-3; 8 bases align to TRBD2. CDR3 length: 18 amino acids. The J segment lost 5 bases and the V segment lost 9 bases, leaving 22 bases of the junction unmatched. Per the germline V gene, CDR1 is MNHNS and CDR2 is SASEGT. The CDR3 loop is CASSLGRTAGGRGDTQYF. CDR3 nucleotide sequence: TGTGCCAGTTCACTGGGTAGAACGGCGGGGGGAAGGGGAGATACGCAGTATTTT.

V gene TRBV11-3 combines with J gene TRBJ2-5; maybe TRBD1 (6 bases). Germline CDR1 SGHNT, CDR2 YENEEA. V was trimmed by 5 bases and J by 2 bases, leaving 9 bases between them. The CDR3 contains 13 residues. CDR3 loop: CASSARGQETQYF. CDR3 DNA: TGTGCCAGCAGCGCAAGGGGGCAAGAGACCCAGTACTTC.

The CDR3 nucleotides read TGCAGTGCTAGAGATCATAGGAACACTGAAGCTTTCTTT. This translates into CSARDHRNTEAFF. The chain is built from TRBV20-1 and TRBJ1-1, with D unresolved. CDR1 is DFQATT, CDR2 SNEGSKA, per germline (reference sequence). V lost 0 bases and J 1 base, leaving 6 bases between the germline ends. The CDR3 consists of 13 residues.

The rearrangement uses TRBV5-4 and TRBJ1-2; 9 nucleotides agree with TRBD1. The CDR3 sequence is 16 residues long. Looked up from germline, CDR1 is SGHNT and CDR2 is YYREEE (reference sequence). V shed 3 bases, J shed 8 bases, and the junction held 14 bases outside the gene matches. The CDR3 coding sequence is TGTGCCAGCAGCTGGAAACCGGGACAGGGAGTTGGGGGCTACACCTTC. Translating it yields CASSWKPGQGVGGYTF.

This clonotype showed up just once. The chain recombines TRBV24-1 with TRBJ1-6, with D unclear. This CDR3 has 15 residues. Germline loops: CDR1 KGHDR, CDR2 SFDVKD. V lost 7 bases to trimming and J lost 7 bases, with 16 bases between them. Here the CDR3 DNA reads TGTGCCACCAGCGACGGATTCGGGGTAAATTCACCCCTCCACTTT. It codes for CATSDGFGVNSPLHF.

DNA of the CDR3: TGTGCCGCCGCAATGAGAGAAAACTATGGCTACACCTTC. Its translation: CAAAMRENYGYTF. The chain is built from TRBV6-1 and TRBJ1-2; D is unresolved. The CDR3 is 13 amino acids. The V and J ends lost 11 bases and 2 bases respectively, with 15 bases between them. CDR1 is MNHNS, CDR2 SASEGT, per germline.

V gene TRBV30 combines with J gene TRBJ1-2, with D unresolved. The CDR3 length is 12 residues. Germline CDR1 and CDR2: GTSNPN and SVGIG (reference sequence). Trimming removed 0 bases from V and 8 bases from J, with 10 bases in between. The CDR3 sequence is CAWSVMRVGYTF. The CDR3 DNA reads as TGTGCCTGGAGTGTCATGCGGGTCGGCTACACCTTC.